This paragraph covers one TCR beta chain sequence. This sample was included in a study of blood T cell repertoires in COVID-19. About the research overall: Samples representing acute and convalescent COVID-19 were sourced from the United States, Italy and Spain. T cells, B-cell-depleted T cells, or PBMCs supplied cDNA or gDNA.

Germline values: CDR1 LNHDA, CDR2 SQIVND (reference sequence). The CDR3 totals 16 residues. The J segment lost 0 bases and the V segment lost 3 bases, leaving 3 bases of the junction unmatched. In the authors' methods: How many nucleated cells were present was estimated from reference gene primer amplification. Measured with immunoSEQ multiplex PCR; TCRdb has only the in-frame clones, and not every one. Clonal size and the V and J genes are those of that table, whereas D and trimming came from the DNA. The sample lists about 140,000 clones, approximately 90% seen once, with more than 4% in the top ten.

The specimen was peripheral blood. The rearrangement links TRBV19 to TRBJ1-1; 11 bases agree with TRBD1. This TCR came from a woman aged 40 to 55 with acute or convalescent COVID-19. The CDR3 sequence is CASSMGTGGLNTEAFF. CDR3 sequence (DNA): TGTGCCAGTAGTATGGGGACAGGGGGATTGAACACTGAAGCTTTCTTT.